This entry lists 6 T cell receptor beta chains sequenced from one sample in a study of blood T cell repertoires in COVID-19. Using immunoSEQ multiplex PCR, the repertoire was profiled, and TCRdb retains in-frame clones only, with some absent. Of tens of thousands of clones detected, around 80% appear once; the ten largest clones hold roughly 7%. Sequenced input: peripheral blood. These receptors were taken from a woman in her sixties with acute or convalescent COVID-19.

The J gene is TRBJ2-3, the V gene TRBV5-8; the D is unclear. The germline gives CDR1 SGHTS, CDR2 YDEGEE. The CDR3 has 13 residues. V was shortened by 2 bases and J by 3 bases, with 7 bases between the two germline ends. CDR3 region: CASSFTPTDTQYF. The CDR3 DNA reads TGTGCCAGCAGCTTTACTCCGACAGATACGCAGTATTTT.

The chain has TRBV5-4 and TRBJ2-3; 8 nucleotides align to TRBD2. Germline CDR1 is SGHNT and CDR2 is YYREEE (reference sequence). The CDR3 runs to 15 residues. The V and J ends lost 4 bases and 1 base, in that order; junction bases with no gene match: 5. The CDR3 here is CASSTAGLGTDTQYF. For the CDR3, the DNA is TGTGCCAGCAGCACGGCGGGACTAGGCACAGATACGCAGTATTTT.

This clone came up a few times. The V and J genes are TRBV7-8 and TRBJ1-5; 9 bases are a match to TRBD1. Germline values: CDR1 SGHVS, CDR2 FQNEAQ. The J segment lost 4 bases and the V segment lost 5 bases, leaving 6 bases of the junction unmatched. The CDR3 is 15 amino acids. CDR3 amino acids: CASSLLDRGNQPQHF. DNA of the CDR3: TGTGCCAGCAGCCTACTTGACAGGGGGAATCAGCCCCAGCATTTT.

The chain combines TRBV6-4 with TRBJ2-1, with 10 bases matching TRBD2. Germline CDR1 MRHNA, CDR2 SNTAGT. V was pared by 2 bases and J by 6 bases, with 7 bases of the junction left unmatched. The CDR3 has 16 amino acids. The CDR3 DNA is TGTGCCAGCAGTGACGGAAGTCTAGCGGGGGCCAATGAGCAGTTCTTC. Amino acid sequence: CASSDGSLAGANEQFF.

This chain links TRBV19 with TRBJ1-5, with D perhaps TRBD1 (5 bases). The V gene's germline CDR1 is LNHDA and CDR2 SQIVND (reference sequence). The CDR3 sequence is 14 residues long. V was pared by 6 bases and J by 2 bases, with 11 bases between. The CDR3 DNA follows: TGTGCCAGTAGGAGCAGGGAAGGCAATCAGCCCCAGCATTTT. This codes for CASRSREGNQPQHF. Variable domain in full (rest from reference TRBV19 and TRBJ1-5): DGGITQSPKYLFRKEGQNVTLSCEQNLNHDAMYWYRQDPGQGLRLIYYSQIVNDFQKGDIAEGYSVSREKKESFPLTVTSAQKNPTAFYLCASRSREGNQPQHFGDGTRLSIL.

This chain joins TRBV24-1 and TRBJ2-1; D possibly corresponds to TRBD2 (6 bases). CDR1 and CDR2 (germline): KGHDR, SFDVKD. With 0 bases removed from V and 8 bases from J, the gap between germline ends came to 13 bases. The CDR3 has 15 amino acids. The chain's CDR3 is CATSDLGGNLDEQFF. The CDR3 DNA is TGTGCCACCAGTGATTTGGGGGGGAATCTTGATGAGCAGTTCTTC.